This is a list of T cell receptor beta chains from one sample in a study of T cells after yellow fever vaccination. A single record per CDR3 protein comes from TCRdb applying MiXCR to the 5' RACE reads. The sample contains over 150,000 distinct CDR3 sequences, about 6% of which appear only once. Sequenced here: CD4+ T cells sorted from PBMCs, sampled on the day of the first yellow fever vaccination. The receptors here all came from a man in his late teens or twenties who received the YFV17D yellow fever vaccine. Each CDR3 is given with its conserved first and last residue. D genes are given only for firm matches. Size is stated for part of the rows, as once, few or many counts, or as a class when the clone is expanded.

size: many
V: TRBV5-1
J: TRBJ2-3
D: NA
DNA: TGCGCCAGCAGCTCGATTAGCACAGATACGCAGTATTTT
CDR3: CASSSISTDTQYF

size: NA
V: TRBV4-1
J: TRBJ2-4
D: NA
DNA: TGCGCCAGCAGCCAAGATCACGTGGCGGCCAAAAACATTCAGTACTTC
CDR3: CASSQDHVAAKNIQYF

size: many
V: TRBV15
J: TRBJ2-3
D: TRBD2
DNA: TGTGCCACCAGCCAACCCAAGACTAGCACCGGCGCAGATACGCAGTATTTT
CDR3: CATSQPKTSTGADTQYF

size: NA
V: TRBV4-3
J: TRBJ2-7
D: NA
DNA: TGCGCCAGCAGCCAAGAGTGGCAGCACTCCTACGAGCAGTACTTC
CDR3: CASSQEWQHSYEQYF

size: few
V: TRBV2
J: TRBJ1-1
D: NA
DNA: TGTGCCGGGCGCGGTTGGACTGAAGCTTTCTTT
CDR3: CAGRGWTEAFF

size: few
V: TRBV20-1
J: TRBJ2-5
D: TRBD2
DNA: TGCAGTGCTCCACTAGCGGGGGTAGCAGAGACCCAGTACTTC
CDR3: CSAPLAGVAETQYF

size: many
V: TRBV4-2
J: TRBJ1-1
D: NA
DNA: TGTGCCAGCAGCCAAGCGCAGAGGGCTTTCTTT
CDR3: CASSQAQRAFF

size: NA
V: TRBV5-8
J: TRBJ2-7
D: NA
DNA: TGTGCCATCGGCCTTGGACACCTCTACGAGCAGTACTTC
CDR3: CAIGLGHLYEQYF

size: NA
V: TRBV7-2
J: TRBJ2-7
D: TRBD1
DNA: TGTGCCAGCAGCTTGTCCGGGACAGTAGCCTACGAGCAGTACTTC
CDR3: CASSLSGTVAYEQYF

size: NA
V: TRBV25-1
J: TRBJ1-1
D: NA
DNA: TGTGCCAGTGAAGGGACAATCGCTTTGAACACTGAAGCTTTCTTT
CDR3: CASEGTIALNTEAFF

size: NA
V: TRBV12-3/TRBV12-4
J: TRBJ2-2
D: NA
DNA: TGTGCCAGCAGTCCCGAGGCCGGGGAGCTGTTTTTT
CDR3: CASSPEAGELFF

size: many
V: TRBV5-6
J: TRBJ2-5
D: NA
DNA: TGTGCCAGCAGCCCAACGGCCGGGACCCAGTACTTC
CDR3: CASSPTAGTQYF

size: few
V: TRBV7-9
J: TRBJ2-3
D: TRBD2
DNA: TGTGCCAGCAGACGTAGCGGGGTGATAGATACGCAGTATTTT
CDR3: CASRRSGVIDTQYF

size: NA
V: TRBV7-9
J: TRBJ1-1
D: TRBD1
DNA: TGTGCCAGCAGCTGGGGACAGGGGGCGTGGGACACTGAAGCTTTCTTT
CDR3: CASSWGQGAWDTEAFF

size: few
V: TRBV5-1
J: TRBJ1-3
D: NA
DNA: TGCGCCAGCAGCTTGGGTCAGGCTGGAAACACCATATATTTT
CDR3: CASSLGQAGNTIYF

size: NA
V: TRBV5-1
J: TRBJ1-4
D: NA
DNA: TGCGCCAGCAGCTATTCATCGGCAAGTGAAAAACTGTTTTTT
CDR3: CASSYSSASEKLFF

size: NA
V: TRBV6-1
J: TRBJ2-1
D: TRBD1
DNA: TGTGCCTCCTCCCAAGCGGGAAGACCCCGGGACAGGGTGGACAATGAGCAGTTCTTC
CDR3: CASSQAGRPRDRVDNEQFF

size: many
V: TRBV19
J: TRBJ2-2
D: NA
DNA: TGTGCCAGTAGTATGAGTCAGACCGGGGAGCTGTTTTTT
CDR3: CASSMSQTGELFF

size: many
V: TRBV7-2
J: TRBJ2-2
D: NA
DNA: TGTGCCAGCAGCTCTAGCACCGGGGAGCTGTTTTTT
CDR3: CASSSSTGELFF

size: NA
V: TRBV21-1
J: TRBJ1-5
D: NA
DNA: TGTGCCAGCAGCAAAGGGCAGAACAGTTATAGCAATCAGCCCCAGCATTTT
CDR3: CASSKGQNSYSNQPQHF

size: many
V: TRBV15
J: TRBJ2-5
D: NA
DNA: TGTGCCACCAGCAGAGAGGACACACAAGAGACCCAGTACTTC
CDR3: CATSREDTQETQYF

size: few
V: TRBV20-1
J: TRBJ1-4
D: NA
DNA: TGCAGTGCTAGTTTCGGTAATGAAAAACTGTTTTTT
CDR3: CSASFGNEKLFF

size: NA
V: TRBV27
J: TRBJ1-6
D: NA
DNA: TGTGCCAGCAGTCCCTCCCTACTACAGGGTTTGGGTAATTCACCCCTCCACTTT
CDR3: CASSPSLLQGLGNSPLHF

size: NA
V: TRBV4-1
J: TRBJ2-7
D: NA
DNA: TGCGCCAGCAGCCAAGACCACACGGGGTACTACGAGCAGTACTTC
CDR3: CASSQDHTGYYEQYF

size: many
V: TRBV20-1
J: TRBJ1-5
D: TRBD1
DNA: TGCAGTGCCCCGGACCTATCCAGGGGGCAGCCCCAGCATTTT
CDR3: CSAPDLSRGQPQHF

size: few
V: TRBV4-1
J: TRBJ2-5
D: NA
DNA: TGCGCCAGCAGCCAAGATGAGGGGGGAGAGACCCAGTACTTC
CDR3: CASSQDEGGETQYF

size: many
V: TRBV2
J: TRBJ2-4
D: TRBD2
DNA: TGTGCCAGCAGTGAATTGGGCGGGGGGGCTAAGAACTTC
CDR3: CASSELGGGAKNF

size: many
V: TRBV12-3/TRBV12-4
J: TRBJ2-1
D: TRBD1
DNA: TGTGCCAGCAGTTCGACAGGGGGCCCCCACCCGCAGTTCTTC
CDR3: CASSSTGGPHPQFF

size: few
V: TRBV7-2
J: TRBJ1-5
D: NA
DNA: TGTGCCAGCAGCTTAGTGTCGGATAGCAATCAGCCCCAGCATTTT
CDR3: CASSLVSDSNQPQHF

size: NA
V: TRBV6-5
J: TRBJ2-3
D: TRBD2
DNA: TGTGCCAGCAGTTACGGACTAGCGGTGGGAGATACGCAGTATTTT
CDR3: CASSYGLAVGDTQYF

size: few
V: TRBV3-1
J: TRBJ1-1
D: NA
DNA: TGTGCCAGCAGCCAGTTCAGACACTCGAACACTGAAGCTTTCTTT
CDR3: CASSQFRHSNTEAFF

size: NA
V: TRBV4-2
J: TRBJ2-3
D: NA
DNA: TGTGCCAGCAGCCAAGTCTACAGCTGGGGCGGGGGCAGCACAGATACGCAGTATTTT
CDR3: CASSQVYSWGGGSTDTQYF

size: NA
V: TRBV4-3
J: TRBJ2-5
D: NA
DNA: TGCGCCAGCAGCCACGATAGCAACAAACAAGAGACCCAGTACTTC
CDR3: CASSHDSNKQETQYF

size: NA
V: TRBV29-1
J: TRBJ2-3
D: NA
DNA: TGCAGCGTTGATGGCAGTTCGGGCACAGATACGCAGTATTTT
CDR3: CSVDGSSGTDTQYF

size: NA
V: TRBV19
J: TRBJ1-6
D: NA
DNA: TGTGCCACAAAGCCCCGGGACACCCATAATTCACCCCTCCACTTT
CDR3: CATKPRDTHNSPLHF

size: NA
V: TRBV20-1
J: TRBJ1-1
D: NA
DNA: TGCAGTGCTAGAGAGGGCACTGGGACCACTGAAGCTTTCTTT
CDR3: CSAREGTGTTEAFF

size: NA
V: TRBV5-1
J: TRBJ1-3
D: NA
DNA: TGCGCCAGCAGCTTGGCCAGCGGCTCGAGCTCTGGAAACACCATATATTTT
CDR3: CASSLASGSSSGNTIYF

size: few
V: TRBV20-1
J: TRBJ1-1
D: NA
DNA: TGCAGTGCTAGCGGGACACTTGAAGCTTTCTTT
CDR3: CSASGTLEAFF

size: few
V: TRBV3-1
J: TRBJ1-5
D: NA
DNA: TGTGCCAGCAGCCACAGTACTCAGCCCCAGCATTTT
CDR3: CASSHSTQPQHF

size: many
V: TRBV7-2
J: TRBJ2-1
D: TRBD1
DNA: TGTGCCAGCAGCTCCCGGACAGGTTTTGACAATGAGCAGTTCTTC
CDR3: CASSSRTGFDNEQFF

size: many
V: TRBV7-2
J: TRBJ2-5
D: NA
DNA: TGTGCCAGCAGCTTAGGCTGGGGCCAAGAGACCCAGTACTTC
CDR3: CASSLGWGQETQYF

size: NA
V: TRBV4-1
J: TRBJ1-2
D: NA
DNA: TGCGCCAGCAGCCAACCCGGACGGACGGCCAATAACTATGGCTACACCTTC
CDR3: CASSQPGRTANNYGYTF

size: NA
V: TRBV13
J: TRBJ2-1
D: NA
DNA: TGTGCCGCTAACCGCAGGGGCGTTGGGGATGAGCAGTTCTTC
CDR3: CAANRRGVGDEQFF

size: many
V: TRBV7-2
J: TRBJ1-5
D: TRBD1
DNA: TGTGCCAGCAGCTCCCGGGACAGAAATCAGCCCCAGCATTTT
CDR3: CASSSRDRNQPQHF

size: few
V: TRBV11-2
J: TRBJ1-1
D: NA
DNA: TGTGCCAGCAAACGCATGACGGTGAACACTGAAGCTTTCTTT
CDR3: CASKRMTVNTEAFF

size: many
V: TRBV7-9
J: TRBJ1-2
D: NA
DNA: TGTGCCAGCAGCCTGACAGCTGTGGAGGGCTACACCTTC
CDR3: CASSLTAVEGYTF

size: many
V: TRBV5-1
J: TRBJ2-3
D: TRBD2
DNA: TGCGCCAGCAGCGAAAACTTAGCGGGGGGGCCCACAGATACGCAGTATTTT
CDR3: CASSENLAGGPTDTQYF

size: many
V: TRBV21-1
J: TRBJ2-5
D: NA
DNA: TGTGCCAGCAGCGCCCCTAGCGGGGCAGAGACCCAGTACTTC
CDR3: CASSAPSGAETQYF

size: NA
V: TRBV20-1
J: TRBJ1-2
D: NA
DNA: TGCAGTGCTAGGGACGGCGGAAACTATGGCTACACCTTC
CDR3: CSARDGGNYGYTF

size: few
V: TRBV7-8
J: TRBJ2-7
D: NA
DNA: TGTGCCAGCAGCTCACAGGGTCTCTCCGAGCAGTACTTC
CDR3: CASSSQGLSEQYF

size: NA
V: TRBV11-3
J: TRBJ2-3
D: TRBD2
DNA: TGTGCCAGCAGCTCCCCAGGCGGGGGGGGAGATACGCAGTATTTT
CDR3: CASSSPGGGGDTQYF

size: many
V: TRBV25-1
J: TRBJ2-5
D: NA
DNA: TGTGCCAGCAGTGAATTCAGTGGGCCCCAGGAGACCCAGTACTTC
CDR3: CASSEFSGPQETQYF

size: many
V: TRBV6-2/TRBV6-3
J: TRBJ2-7
D: TRBD1
DNA: TGTGCCAGCAGTTACTTCGGCAGGGGGCTCAACGAGCAGTACTTC
CDR3: CASSYFGRGLNEQYF

size: many
V: TRBV30
J: TRBJ1-1
D: TRBD1
DNA: TGTGCCTGGGTGACCCAGGGGGCAAGAACTGAAGCTTTCTTT
CDR3: CAWVTQGARTEAFF

size: many
V: TRBV4-1
J: TRBJ2-3
D: NA
DNA: TGCGCCAGCAGCCAAGAGACCGGGGATACGCAGTATTTT
CDR3: CASSQETGDTQYF

size: many
V: TRBV11-1
J: TRBJ2-1
D: NA
DNA: TGTGCCAGCAGCCAGGGTCGGGGATACAATGAGCAGTTCTTC
CDR3: CASSQGRGYNEQFF

size: many
V: TRBV4-3
J: TRBJ1-2
D: NA
DNA: TGCGCCAGCAGCCAAGATGTTCTAGAGGGGAGGAATGGCTACACCTTC
CDR3: CASSQDVLEGRNGYTF